This T cell receptor (beta chain) was identified during a study of blood T cells in healthy people across ages (dated by TCRdb to about 2015). In terms of the full investigation: In model experiments, template switching captured about one uniquely barcoded TCR beta cDNA molecule for every two T cells. The study measured age-related changes in TCR beta repertoire diversity using deep sequencing normalized with unique cDNA molecular identifiers. Four age groups were formed from the donors: young (average about 17 years), middle-aged (roughly 38), aged (about 62) and long-lived (more than 75). To avoid experimental bias, donors of different ages were randomly spread across the sequencing lanes. Using the same blood draw, the study looked at two additional independent replicas of 1 million unique cDNA reads for two donors, one aged 18 to 30 and the other aged 80 or older.

About this clonotype: Which antigen it targets is not known. The sample holds no much larger clone one base away, and base qualities are not on file.

General study outcomes and caveats: There was a strong correlation between observed TCR beta diversity and the percentage of naive T cells measured by flow cytometry. Compared with the aged group, the long-lived group had more naive CD4+ T cells, fewer expanded clones and increased TCR diversity, a pattern suggesting age selection. Estimates of total diversity based on one million sequenced T cells were regarded as lower bounds and as underestimates. As age increased, observed TCR beta diversity per million T cells dropped in a roughly linear way, and a significant reduction was already evident by age 40. Donor CMV infection status was unknown, potentially confounding age-related changes in expanded clonotypes. Conclusive comparison of naive and antigen-experienced compartments was prevented by the profiling of bulk unsorted PBMCs.

The library came from 5' RACE. The sequencer listed for this sample is Illumina HiSeq 2500. The second PCR ran for about 6 to 11 cycles and used a J-beta primer mix along with a sample-barcoded 5' primer. Each TCR beta cDNA molecule received a unique molecular identifier from a template-switch 5' adaptor carrying 12 random nucleotides. Each sample yielded at least 3 million CDR3-containing paired-end reads. The Mint cDNA synthesis kit, primed by a TRBC-specific oligonucleotide, was used to synthesize first-strand cDNA from all RNA. Following uracil-DNA glycosylase treatment, a first 18-cycle PCR with universal primers M1SS and BC2_uni_R was performed on all cDNA. Per the source publication's procedure: Normalization of each sample was performed by random selection of 1 million high-quality reads, each carrying a distinct molecular identifier. Reads with shared molecular identifiers were discarded instead of being binned into consensus sequences. MiTCR, run with a Q25 quality threshold and the strictest error-elimination algorithm, handled CDR3 identification, clonotype clustering and error correction. A nonparametric unseen species model with Euler transformation was used to estimate lower-bound total TCR beta diversity. TCRdb took the public reads, trimmed them with fastp at Q25, ran MiXCR for clone calling and kept in-frame beta chains. Each record represents a unique CDR3 protein, reported with the most common genes and DNA among its rows. The V and J calls were determined by TCRdb, not by the authors. The table for this sample lists hundreds of thousands of distinct CDR3 sequences; 58% of them were counted only once. The top ten hold roughly 22% of the sample.

The CDR3 numbers 16 residues from cysteine through phenylalanine. Kept here is only the CDR3 DNA, which spans 48 bases and is read in frame from base 1. CDR1 and CDR2 (SEHNR, FQNEAQ) derive from the germline V gene (reference sequence). After removal of 3 bases from V and 0 bases from J, the junction retains 7 bases not matched to a gene. The donors were around 39 Caucasian individuals from Russia, aged about 6 to 100 years, who were systemically healthy. Each donor gave around 9.5 milliliters of peripheral blood, collected into EDTA-treated Vacutainer tubes. Ficoll-Paque density-gradient centrifugation was used to isolate PBMCs, with at least 6.5 million per sample. Trizol reagent was used to extract total RNA from the PBMCs, yielding at least 5.5 micrograms per sample. The percentages of naive CD45RAhigh/CD27high T cells were determined by flow cytometry on a PBMC aliquot from every donor.

The V gene is TRBV7-9 and the J gene is TRBJ1-2; 7 of the junction bases match TRBD1. The source material was blood. The clonotype comes from a young man in good health. CDR3 sequence: CASSLGRTGSNYGYTF. The nucleotides read TGTGCCAGCAGCTTGGGAAGGACAGGCTCTAACTATGGCTACACCTTC.